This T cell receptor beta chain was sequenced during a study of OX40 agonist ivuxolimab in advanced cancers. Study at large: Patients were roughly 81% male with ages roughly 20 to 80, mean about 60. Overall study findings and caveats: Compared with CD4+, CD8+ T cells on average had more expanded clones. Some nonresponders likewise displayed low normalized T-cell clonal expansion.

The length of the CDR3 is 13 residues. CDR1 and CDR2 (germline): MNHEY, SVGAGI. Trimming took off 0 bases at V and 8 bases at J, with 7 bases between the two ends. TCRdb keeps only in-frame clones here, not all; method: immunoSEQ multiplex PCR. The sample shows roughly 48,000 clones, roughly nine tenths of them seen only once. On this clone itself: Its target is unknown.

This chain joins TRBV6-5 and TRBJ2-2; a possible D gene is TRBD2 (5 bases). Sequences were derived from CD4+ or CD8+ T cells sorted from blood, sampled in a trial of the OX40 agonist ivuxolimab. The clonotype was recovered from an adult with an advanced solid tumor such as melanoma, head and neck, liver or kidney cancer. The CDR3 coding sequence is TGTGCCAGCAGTTACTCCGGGGAGGGGGAGCTGTTTTTT. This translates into CASSYSGEGELFF.